Listed below are T cell receptor beta chains from one sample, sequenced in a study of blood T cell repertoires in COVID-19. Libraries were prepared by immunoSEQ multiplex PCR; TCRdb keeps only in-frame clonotypes and omits some of them. This sample carries some 380,000 clones, 70% to 90% of them seen once, and the ten largest clones take more than 2%. Sample: PBMCs or T cells enriched from blood (not recorded which). The receptor set was obtained from a woman in her 40s with acute COVID-19. CDR3s include the opening cysteine and the closing phenylalanine or tryptophan. The D gene is left open where the match is weak. Rows may omit the clone size; those that give it use once, few, many or a size class.

v_gene: TRBV4-1; d_gene: .; j_gene: TRBJ1-1; abundance: few; CDR3nt: TGCGCCAGCAGCCGACTTTCTAACACTGAAGCTTTCTTT; CDR3aa: CASSRLSNTEAFF
v_gene: TRBV7-2; d_gene: TRBD1; j_gene: TRBJ1-2; abundance: .; CDR3nt: TGTGCCAGCAGCCGGACAGGCAACTATGGCTACACCTTC; CDR3aa: CASSRTGNYGYTF
v_gene: TRBV6-5; d_gene: .; j_gene: TRBJ2-7; abundance: .; CDR3nt: TGTGCCAGCAGTTACTCGAGGAGGGGATACGAGCAGTACTTC; CDR3aa: CASSYSRRGYEQYF
v_gene: TRBV30; d_gene: .; j_gene: TRBJ1-4; abundance: once; CDR3nt: TGTGCCTGGAGTGTACAGATACAGGGCGAAAAACTGTTTTTT; CDR3aa: CAWSVQIQGEKLFF
v_gene: TRBV4-1; d_gene: .; j_gene: TRBJ1-1; abundance: .; CDR3nt: TGCGCCAGCAGCCAAGTGAACAGCGGGTTTTACACTGAAGCTTTCTTT; CDR3aa: CASSQVNSGFYTEAFF
v_gene: TRBV19; d_gene: .; j_gene: TRBJ1-4; abundance: .; CDR3nt: TGTGCCAGTAGTATGGCAGGTACAACTAATGAAAAACTGTTTTTT; CDR3aa: CASSMAGTTNEKLFF
v_gene: TRBV6-5; d_gene: .; j_gene: TRBJ1-1; abundance: .; CDR3nt: TGTGCCAGCATGTACAGGGTCCCCGAAGCTTTCTTT; CDR3aa: CASMYRVPEAFF
v_gene: TRBV11-2; d_gene: .; j_gene: TRBJ1-5; abundance: .; CDR3nt: TGTGCCAGCAGCACCACAGGGAATAGCAATCAGCCCCAGCATTTT; CDR3aa: CASSTTGNSNQPQHF
v_gene: TRBV5-4; d_gene: .; j_gene: TRBJ2-4; abundance: .; CDR3nt: TGTGCCAGCAGCTTGCACGTCGGGGTGGGCAGAAACATTCAGTACTTC; CDR3aa: CASSLHVGVGRNIQYF
v_gene: TRBV6-5; d_gene: .; j_gene: TRBJ2-1; abundance: .; CDR3nt: TGTGCCAGCATCCCGGGGGAAGCGGGTTACAATGAGCAGTTCTTC; CDR3aa: CASIPGEAGYNEQFF
v_gene: TRBV6-1; d_gene: TRBD1; j_gene: TRBJ1-5; abundance: .; CDR3nt: TGTGCCAGCAGTGCTCCAGGGGGCGCGGGCAATCAGCCCCAGCATTTT; CDR3aa: CASSAPGGAGNQPQHF
v_gene: TRBV14; d_gene: TRBD1; j_gene: TRBJ2-7; abundance: few; CDR3nt: TGTGCCAGCAGCCAAGATCCCGGACAGGGGGCCTACGAGCAGTACTTC; CDR3aa: CASSQDPGQGAYEQYF
v_gene: TRBV4-2; d_gene: TRBD1; j_gene: TRBJ1-1; abundance: .; CDR3nt: TGTGCCAGCAGCCAATTGACAGGGGGGAACACTGAAGCTTTCTTT; CDR3aa: CASSQLTGGNTEAFF
v_gene: TRBV5-6; d_gene: .; j_gene: TRBJ1-3; abundance: once; CDR3nt: TGTGCCAGCAGCATACGGACACCCATGAAGGGGAACACCATATATTTT; CDR3aa: CASSIRTPMKGNTIYF
v_gene: TRBV4-2; d_gene: .; j_gene: TRBJ2-7; abundance: .; CDR3nt: TGTGCCAGCAGCCAAGATATAGCGGCGGACTACGAGCAGTACTTC; CDR3aa: CASSQDIAADYEQYF
v_gene: TRBV5-5; d_gene: TRBD1; j_gene: TRBJ1-4; abundance: .; CDR3nt: TGTGCCAGCAGCGGACGACAGGGATGGTTAGGGGAAAAACTGTTTTTT; CDR3aa: CASSGRQGWLGEKLFF
v_gene: TRBV15; d_gene: .; j_gene: TRBJ1-5; abundance: .; CDR3nt: TGTGCCACCAGCAGATCGGACATCAATCAGCCCCAGCATTTT; CDR3aa: CATSRSDINQPQHF
v_gene: TRBV9; d_gene: TRBD1; j_gene: TRBJ1-1; abundance: few; CDR3nt: TGTGCCAGCAGCGCCCATTTTTTTGGACAGGGAAGGCCGAACACTGAAGCTTTCTTT; CDR3aa: CASSAHFFGQGRPNTEAFF
v_gene: TRBV19; d_gene: .; j_gene: TRBJ1-5; abundance: .; CDR3nt: TGTGCCAGTAGTTGGCAGGGGTCTCAGCCCCAGCATTTT; CDR3aa: CASSWQGSQPQHF
v_gene: TRBV21-1; d_gene: .; j_gene: TRBJ1-3; abundance: .; CDR3nt: TGTGCCAGCAGCAGAGAGATCGCGAGTCACGGTTCCAACACCATATATTTT; CDR3aa: CASSREIASHGSNTIYF
v_gene: TRBV30; d_gene: TRBD1; j_gene: TRBJ1-2; abundance: .; CDR3nt: TGTGCCTGGCACCCTTCGGACAGGAGGGACTATGGCTACACCTTC; CDR3aa: CAWHPSDRRDYGYTF
v_gene: TRBV18; d_gene: .; j_gene: TRBJ2-1; abundance: once; CDR3nt: TGTGCCAGCTCAACCGACATAAATGAGCAGTTCTTC; CDR3aa: CASSTDINEQFF